This TCR beta chain was found in a study of T cells after yellow fever vaccination. This clonotype was observed a few times. Its antigen is currently unknown. Germline V gene lookup returns CDR1 DFQATT and CDR2 SNEGSKA (reference sequence). The germline V and J ends were trimmed by 4 bases and 6 bases, with 10 bases remaining between them. There are 11 residues in the CDR3. TCRdb used MiXCR to reprocess the 5' RACE reads, holding one entry per CDR3 protein. The data show about 370,000 distinct CDR3 sequences, with under 14% seen just once and less than 20% held by the top ten. Findings and limits, study-wide: Post-booster repertoires again held most primary-vaccination clones (about 96% CD4, around 90% CD8). Some clonotypes, a small share, were shared between CD4 and CD8 compartments.

This receptor was identified in a man aged 18 to 29 who received the YFV17D yellow fever vaccine. This chain connects TRBV20-1 to TRBJ2-7; no definite D call. Sample: PBMCs, taken on the day of the first yellow fever vaccination. CDR3 nucleotide sequence: TGCAGTGCTACAAGGGTCGCCGAGCAGTACTTC. This encodes CSATRVAEQYF.